These 14 T cell receptor beta chains share one sample of origin, sequenced in a study of T cell changes during pregnancy in multiple sclerosis. The protocol was immunoSEQ multiplex PCR, while the TCRdb copy is restricted to in-frame clones and leaves out a portion. The profile shows 39,000 or so clones, nearly 95% of them singletons. Sequenced here: CD4+ T cells from peripheral blood mononuclear cells, sampled after pregnancy. The origin of the receptors is a female donor in good health, enrolled as a control in a pregnancy study.

The chain carries TRBV10-3 and TRBJ1-4, with 10 bases identical to TRBD1. Germline V gene sequence: CDR1 ENHRY, CDR2 SYGVKD. Trimming at V came to 6 bases and at J to 0 bases, leaving 10 bases not matched to a gene. The CDR3 covers 18 residues. The CDR3 DNA reads TGTGCCATCAGCCGGGACAGGGGAAGAGCTACAACTAATGAAAAACTGTTTTTT. This translates into CAISRDRGRATTNEKLFF.

The V gene is TRBV7-9, the J gene TRBJ2-1; D unresolved. Looked up from germline, CDR1 is SEHNR and CDR2 is FQNEAQ (reference sequence). The CDR3 contains 13 residues. The V and J ends lost 10 bases and 11 bases respectively, with 21 bases between them. This CDR3 reads CANHRGSDGKQFF. CDR3 DNA: TGTGCCAACCACCGAGGATCAGACGGCAAGCAGTTCTTC.

Remarks on this clone: At the DNA level, this CDR3 is encoded by other sequences in the same sample as well. V and J are TRBV9 and TRBJ2-7; 13 bases fit TRBD2. CDR3 length: 15 amino acids. Germline lookup yields CDR1 SGDLS and CDR2 YYNGEE. V was clipped by 4 bases and J by 7 bases; unmatched bases: 8. CDR3 amino acids: CASSPFGTSGDEQYF. CDR3 coding DNA: TGTGCCAGCAGCCCCTTCGGGACTAGCGGGGATGAGCAGTACTTC.

This chain's CDR3 is CASSPRTGKSTTEAFF. The CDR3 coding sequence is TGTGCCAGCAGCCCTAGGACAGGGAAAAGTACCACTGAAGCTTTCTTT. The chain has TRBV7-9 and TRBJ1-1; 8 positions match TRBD1. Germline V CDR1 and CDR2: SEHNR, FQNEAQ (reference sequence). There are 16 residues in the CDR3. V gave up 5 bases and J gave up 4 bases; unmatched junction bases: 12.

This clone was detected once. The chain employs TRBV2 and TRBJ1-2; TRBD1 matches at 7 bases. The germline V gene has CDR1 SNHLY and CDR2 FYNNEI. The length of the CDR3 is 13 residues. Here the CDR3 DNA reads TGTGCGAGCGGGACAGCCTCTTTCGGTGGCTACACCTTC. Residues: CASGTASFGGYTF. Variable domain in full (rest from reference TRBV2 and TRBJ1-2): EPEVTQTPSHQVTQMGQEVILRCVPISNHLYFYWYRQILGQKVEFLVSFYNNEISEKSEIFDDQFSVERPDGSNFTLKIRSTKLEDSAMYFCASGTASFGGYTFGSGTRLTVV.

V and J are TRBV7-9 and TRBJ1-2; unclear D gene. This CDR3 contains 15 residues. Germline lookup yields CDR1 SEHNR and CDR2 FQNEAQ (reference sequence). Trimming cost V 2 bases and J 0 bases, with 10 bases left between them. The CDR3 spells CASSLTDAANYGYTF. In DNA form, the CDR3 reads TGTGCCAGCAGCTTAACCGACGCGGCTAACTATGGCTACACCTTC. Filled out from reference TRBV7-9 and TRBJ1-2, the complete variable domain reads DTGVSQNPRHKITKRGQNVTFRCDPISEHNRLYWYRQTLGQGPEFLTYFQNEAQLEKSRLLSDRFSAERPKGSFSTLEIQRTEQGDSAMYLCASSLTDAANYGYTFGSGTRLTVV.

The V and J genes are TRBV5-8 and TRBJ2-7, with TRBD1 matching 9 bases. CDR1 SGHTS and CDR2 YDEGEE come from the germline V gene. J was trimmed by 6 bases and V by 4 bases; bases with no gene match: 8. This CDR3 comprises 14 residues. The CDR3 DNA sequence: TGTGCCAGCAGCACCTGGGACAGGGTAGGCGAGCAGTACTTC. It yields the protein CASSTWDRVGEQYF.

The V and J genes are TRBV2 and TRBJ1-5, with D maybe TRBD1 (6 bases). CDR1 and CDR2 from the germline V gene are SNHLY and FYNNEI. The CDR3 has 14 amino acids. V was clipped by 4 bases and J by 4 bases, with 11 bases between them. CDR3 region: CASSVRTDNQPQHF. The CDR3 DNA is TGTGCCAGCAGTGTCAGGACAGATAATCAGCCCCAGCATTTT.

CDR3 protein: CASSPTGQGAVQYF. The DNA for the CDR3 is TGTGCCAGCTCGCCAACGGGACAGGGGGCCGTGCAGTACTTC. This chain joins TRBV18 and TRBJ2-7, with 12 bases lining up with TRBD1. This CDR3 is built from 14 residues. CDR1 and CDR2 from the germline V gene are KGHSH and LQKENI. V lost 6 bases, J lost 9 bases, and 9 bases stayed unmatched.

The gene calls are TRBV19 and TRBJ1-2; no clear D. Germline V gene lookup returns CDR1 LNHDA and CDR2 SQIVND (reference sequence). This CDR3 region has 12 residues. Trimming took off 6 bases at V and 3 bases at J, with 8 bases between the two ends. CDR3 protein: CASSSGYYGYTF. The CDR3, as DNA: TGTGCCAGTAGCTCGGGGTACTATGGCTACACCTTC.

The chain carries TRBV19 and TRBJ2-3, with TRBD2 as a possible D gene (6 bases). CDR1 and CDR2 from the germline V gene are LNHDA and SQIVND (reference sequence). V lost 6 bases to trimming and J lost 2 bases, with 12 bases between them. CDR3 length equals 14 residues. The CDR3 DNA is TGTGCCAGTAGCACGGGACTCCCCACAGATACGCAGTATTTT. It encodes CASSTGLPTDTQYF.

This clone was found once. The genes are TRBV9 and TRBJ2-2, with TRBD2 matching 9 bases. Germline assignment: CDR1 SGDLS and CDR2 YYNGEE. V gave up 2 bases and J gave up 5 bases; unmatched junction bases: 7. The CDR3 is 16 residues long. The CDR3 here is CASSVLRGGATGELFF. The CDR3 region has the DNA TGTGCCAGCAGCGTTTTGCGCGGGGGGGCTACCGGGGAGCTGTTTTTT.

The chain has TRBV5-4 and TRBJ2-1; 7 nucleotides line up with TRBD1. This CDR3 has 17 residues. The J segment lost 1 base and the V segment lost 3 bases, leaving 10 bases of the junction unmatched. Germline V gene lookup returns CDR1 SGHNT and CDR2 YYREEE (reference sequence). Here the CDR3 DNA reads TGTGCCAGCAGCTCGCCCACAGGGGAAAGGTCCTACAATGAGCAGTTCTTC. Its translation is CASSSPTGERSYNEQFF.

The rearrangement uses TRBV27 and TRBJ2-5; TRBD2 matches 9 bases. Germline CDR1 reads MNHEY; CDR2 reads SMNVEV (reference sequence). V was clipped by 6 bases and J by 1 base; unmatched bases: 15. The CDR3 is 18 amino acids. The CDR3 nucleotides read TGTGCCAGCAGACCGTATATTAGCGGGGGAAACACCCAAGAGACCCAGTACTTC. It yields the protein CASRPYISGGNTQETQYF.